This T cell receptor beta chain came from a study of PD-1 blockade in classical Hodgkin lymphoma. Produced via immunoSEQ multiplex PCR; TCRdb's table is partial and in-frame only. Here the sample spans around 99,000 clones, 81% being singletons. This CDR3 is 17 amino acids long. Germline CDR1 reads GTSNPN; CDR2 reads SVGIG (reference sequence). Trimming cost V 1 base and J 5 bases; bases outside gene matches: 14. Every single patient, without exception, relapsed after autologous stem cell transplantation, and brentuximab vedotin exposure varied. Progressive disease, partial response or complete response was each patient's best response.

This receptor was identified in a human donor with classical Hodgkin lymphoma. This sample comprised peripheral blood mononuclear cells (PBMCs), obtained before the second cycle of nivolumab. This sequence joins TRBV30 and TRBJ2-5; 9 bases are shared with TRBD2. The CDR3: CAWSAASGEFNRETQYF. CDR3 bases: TGTGCCTGGAGTGCCGCTAGCGGGGAGTTTAATCGGGAGACCCAGTACTTC.